Presented here are 19 T cell receptor beta chains from one specimen sequenced in a study of CD8 T cells in Susac syndrome. A quantity of about 0.5 to 1 ug RNA underwent reverse transcription using random hexamers. Each CDR3 protein gets one entry after TCRdb re-called the immunoSEQ multiplex PCR reads with MiXCR. This table has around 270,000 distinct CDR3 sequences, 70% to 90% appearing once. The source material was CD8+ T cells from PBMCs. The receptors were gathered from a human donor with multiple sclerosis.

The chain uses TRBV6-1 and TRBJ1-5; TRBD1 agrees at 9 bases. This CDR3 contains 17 residues. In germline, CDR1 is MNHNS, CDR2 SASEGT. With V trimmed by 4 bases and J by 6 bases, 13 bases remained unmatched. CDR3 coding DNA: TGTGCCAGCAGTGGTCATCTTCGGACAGGGGAGGGTCAGCCCCAGCATTTT. Translating gives CASSGHLRTGEGQPQHF.

CDR3 region: CASSESGTQYF. In nucleotides, the CDR3 is TGTGCCAGCAGTGAGTCGGGGACCCAGTACTTC. The rearrangement uses TRBV28 and TRBJ2-5; D uncertain. The CDR3 sequence is 11 residues long. Looked up from germline, CDR1 is MDHEN and CDR2 is SYDVKM. Trimming took 5 bases from V and 7 from J, leaving 8 bases between them. The variable domain in full, with the rest retrieved from reference TRBV28 and TRBJ2-5, is DVKVTQSSRYLVKRTGEKVFLECVQDMDHENMFWYRQDPGLGLRLIYFSYDVKMKEKGDIPEGYSVSREKKERFSLILESASTNQTSMYLCASSESGTQYFGPGTRLLVL.

The rearrangement links TRBV4-3 to TRBJ2-1, with 9 bases identical to TRBD1. With 0 bases clipped from V and 12 bases from J, the junction kept 12 bases outside the gene matches. This CDR3 is built from 16 residues. CDR1 and CDR2 from the germline V gene are LGHNA and YSLEER. The CDR3 is CASSQDGTGWRARQFF. In nucleotides, the CDR3 is TGCGCCAGCAGCCAAGATGGGACAGGGTGGCGTGCGCGGCAGTTCTTC.

This clonotype has a single count. V usage is TRBV27 and J usage is TRBJ1-1, with TRBD1 as a possible D gene (5 bases). The CDR3 is 16 amino acids. Trimming left V 2 bases short and J 1 base short, with 14 bases between. Germline V gene data show CDR1 as MNHEY and CDR2 as SMNVEV (reference sequence). In nucleotides, the CDR3 is TGTGCCAGCAGTTTACGTCCCCAGGGCTGGAACACTGAAGCTTTCTTT. Its translation: CASSLRPQGWNTEAFF.

This clonotype came up once. The chain is built from TRBV4-2 and TRBJ2-5; D may match TRBD1 or TRBD2 (6 bases each). The CDR3 sequence is 14 residues long. V lost 6 bases and J lost 1, with 12 bases in between. Germline CDR1 reads LGHNA; CDR2 reads YNFKEQ. CDR3: CASSAEGVQETQYF. The CDR3 DNA reads as TGTGCCAGCAGTGCGGAGGGGGTCCAAGAGACCCAGTACTTC.

This clonotype was recorded only once. V usage is TRBV7-9 and J usage is TRBJ1-1; no clear D. The CDR3 spans 12 residues. CDR1 and CDR2 from the germline V gene are SEHNR and FQNEAQ (reference sequence). Trimming pared 2 bases from V and 4 bases from J, leaving 5 bases between. The CDR3 is CASSLPSTEAFF. In nucleotides, the CDR3 is TGTGCCAGCAGCTTACCCAGCACTGAAGCTTTCTTT.

The chain couples TRBV6-2 or TRBV6-3 to TRBJ2-7; D is unresolved. The germline CDR1 and CDR2 sequences are MNHEY and SVGEGT. Trimming stripped 0 bases from V and 0 bases from J, with 15 bases between. CDR3 length: 17 residues. CDR3 in amino acids: CASSYSSDFPLSYEQYF. CDR3 coding DNA: TGTGCCAGCAGTTACTCGAGTGACTTTCCGCTCTCCTACGAGCAGTACTTC.

The J gene is TRBJ2-3, the V gene TRBV7-9; the match to TRBD1 covers 10 bases. The V gene's germline CDR1 is SEHNR and CDR2 FQNEAQ (reference sequence). J gave up 3 bases and V 8 bases, and 5 bases lay outside the gene matches. CDR3 length: 14 amino acids. The CDR3 region has the DNA TGTGCCAGCGCCGGGACAGGGGTTACAGATACGCAGTATTTT. Amino acids: CASAGTGVTDTQYF.

The CDR3 DNA follows: TGTGCCAGCACCGTAAAGTTCCCAATAGGGATTAGCGGACCCTACAATGAGCAGTTCTTC. Encoded protein: CASTVKFPIGISGPYNEQFF. This chain joins TRBV27 and TRBJ2-1, with TRBD2 as a possible D gene (6 bases). The ends were cut back, 7 bases at V and 2 bases at J, with 30 bases in the middle. Germline values: CDR1 MNHEY, CDR2 SMNVEV (reference sequence). The CDR3 sequence is 20 residues long.

The chain links TRBV6-5 to TRBJ2-5, with a weak D call TRBD2 (5 bases). This CDR3 is built from 13 residues. The V and J ends lost 6 bases and 4 bases respectively, with 12 bases between them. CDR1 and CDR2 (germline): MNHEY, SVGAGI. The chain's CDR3 is CASRRTRGETQYF. CDR3 nucleotides: TGTGCCAGCAGAAGGACTCGGGGAGAGACCCAGTACTTC.

This clonotype turned up a few times. The J gene is TRBJ2-7, the V gene TRBV27, with D uncertain. This CDR3 region has 14 residues. V was trimmed by 2 bases and J by 1 base, leaving 9 bases between them. Germline lookup yields CDR1 MNHEY and CDR2 SMNVEV (reference sequence). CDR3 in amino acids: CASSLIAGSYEQYF. CDR3 DNA: TGTGCCAGCAGTTTAATAGCAGGTTCCTACGAGCAGTACTTC.

The chain uses TRBV3-1 and TRBJ2-7; D not certain. Germline V gene data show CDR1 as LGHDT and CDR2 as YNNKEL (reference sequence). V was trimmed by 4 bases and J by 3 bases, leaving 10 bases between them. The CDR3 is made up of 13 amino acids. CDR3 region: CASSPTLFYEQYF. The CDR3 DNA reads TGTGCCAGCAGCCCAACCCTGTTCTACGAGCAGTACTTC.

This clonotype was recorded a few times. This chain connects TRBV6-1 to TRBJ1-1, with D maybe TRBD1 (5 bases). The CDR3 is 13 amino acids. The V gene's germline CDR1 is MNHNS and CDR2 SASEGT. V was pared by 6 bases and J by 5 bases, with 13 bases between. CDR3 amino acids: CASSYGTGTEAFF. Here the CDR3 DNA reads TGTGCCAGCAGCTACGGGACCGGAACTGAAGCTTTCTTT.

The genes are TRBV5-4 and TRBJ2-7; 15 nucleotides agree with TRBD2. V dropped 0 bases and J dropped 6; count of bases not matched to a gene: 13. Germline V lookup: CDR1 SGHNT, CDR2 YYREEE (reference sequence). There are 19 residues in the CDR3. This CDR3 is CASSLVGAGLAGGIIEQYF. The CDR3 DNA sequence: TGTGCCAGCAGCTTGGTTGGGGCGGGACTAGCGGGAGGAATTATCGAGCAGTACTTC.

The V and J genes are TRBV6-2 or TRBV6-3 and TRBJ2-1; D possibly corresponds to TRBD1 (6 bases). Trimming removed 4 bases from V and 5 bases from J, with 12 bases in between. Germline-derived CDR1 and CDR2 are MNHEY and SVGEGT. This CDR3 is built from 14 residues. The CDR3 coding sequence is TGTGCCAGCAGTTGGGGGCAGATAAACAATGAGCAGTTCTTC. Its protein is CASSWGQINNEQFF.

The gene calls are TRBV11-2 and TRBJ2-5, with 12 bases that match TRBD2. With V trimmed by 5 bases and J by 2 bases, 12 bases remained unmatched. This CDR3 contains 18 residues. Germline values: CDR1 SGHAT, CDR2 FQNNGV. CDR3 residues: CASSLSASGRAGQETQYF. The CDR3 DNA is TGTGCCAGCAGCCTCTCGGCTAGCGGGAGGGCCGGTCAAGAGACCCAGTACTTC.

The sample holds one count of this clonotype. The rearrangement joins TRBV19 to TRBJ2-2, with no clear D. Looked up from germline, CDR1 is LNHDA and CDR2 is SQIVND (reference sequence). This CDR3 comprises 12 residues. The V and J ends lost 8 bases and 8 bases respectively, with 12 bases between them. The CDR3 here is CASQMLQGELFF. The CDR3 coding sequence is TGTGCCAGTCAAATGTTACAGGGGGAGCTGTTTTTT.

V and J are TRBV5-4 and TRBJ1-1; D is possibly TRBD1 (5 bases). V lost 5 bases to trimming and J lost 1 base, with 12 bases between them. This CDR3 has 14 amino acids. CDR1 SGHNT and CDR2 YYREEE come from the germline V gene (reference sequence). CDR3 sequence reads: CASRPGTENTEAFF. CDR3 DNA: TGTGCCAGCAGACCCGGGACGGAGAACACTGAAGCTTTCTTT.

The genes are TRBV19 and TRBJ2-1, with D perhaps TRBD2 (6 bases). This CDR3 spans 14 amino acids. Trimming left V 0 bases short and J 5 bases short, with 8 bases between. Germline V gives CDR1 LNHDA, CDR2 SQIVND (reference sequence). CDR3 residues: CASSIDGGDNEQFF. CDR3 nucleotide sequence: TGTGCCAGTAGTATAGATGGCGGGGACAATGAGCAGTTCTTC.